This TCR beta chain was captured in a study of cytomegalovirus exposure and HLA in healthy donors. Study summary: A later analysis reported the same platform for the 100 to 150 validation repertoires and the 500 to 750 first-cohort repertoires.

The repertoire was sequenced with immunoSEQ multiplex PCR; TCRdb's copy has only in-frame clones and lacks some. Among 200,000 to 250,000 clones listed, approximately 88% were seen once. V was clipped by 7 bases and J by 8 bases, with 15 bases between them. Germline CDR1 reads WNHNN; CDR2 reads SYGVQD (reference sequence). This CDR3 has 13 residues. Regarding the study as a whole: Most TCR sequences were seen very rarely across donors, but some public TCRs occurred in many. Associated with cytomegalovirus, according to the listing, were 150 to 200 TCR beta chains.

The donors were members of the roughly 120-subject validation cohort (separate from the roughly 700-subject first cohort). This clone was detected a few times. Its cognate antigen is unknown. The rearrangement joins TRBV10-1 to TRBJ2-1, with D uncertain. This sequence originates from a woman aged 30 to 39 in good health and CMV-seropositive. Sequencing input: PBMCs. In nucleotides, the CDR3 is TGCGCCAGCACGGCAACCGCCTGGGATGAGCAGTTCTTC. Protein: CASTATAWDEQFF.